The clone carrying this TCR beta chain was counted many times. Its antigen is currently unknown. The sample comes from a study of T-cell reconstitution after alpha-beta-depleted transplantation in children. Study results and caveats: Alpha-beta T cells present about two months after transplant were reported to originate from several hundred expanded graft clones. Surviving recipient T cells and thymic progenitors produced the high day-60 TCRbeta diversity seen in some patients. After one year, T-cell counts and TCRbeta diversity mostly came from new T cells.

A TCRbeta library incorporating unique molecular identifiers was prepared. TCRdb reprocessed the PCR reads via MiXCR and lists one record per CDR3 protein. The repertoire includes over 400,000 distinct CDR3 sequences, 43% of them detected once, and roughly a quarter sits in the top ten. This CDR3 has 14 amino acids. V shed 8 bases, J shed 1 base, and the junction held 8 bases outside the gene matches. Germline V gene sequence: CDR1 DFQATT, CDR2 SNEGSKA (reference sequence). This sample comprised PBMCs, obtained before TCRalphabeta/CD19-depleted stem cell transplant. The gene calls are TRBV20-1 and TRBJ2-3; the match to TRBD1 covers 8 bases. The TCR sequence derives from a girl aged 2 to 10 with aplastic anemia, due to receive a stem cell transplant. The CDR3 DNA is TGCAGTTTCGAACCGGGACAGGGCACAGATACGCAGTATTTT. Amino acid sequence: CSFEPGQGTDTQYF.